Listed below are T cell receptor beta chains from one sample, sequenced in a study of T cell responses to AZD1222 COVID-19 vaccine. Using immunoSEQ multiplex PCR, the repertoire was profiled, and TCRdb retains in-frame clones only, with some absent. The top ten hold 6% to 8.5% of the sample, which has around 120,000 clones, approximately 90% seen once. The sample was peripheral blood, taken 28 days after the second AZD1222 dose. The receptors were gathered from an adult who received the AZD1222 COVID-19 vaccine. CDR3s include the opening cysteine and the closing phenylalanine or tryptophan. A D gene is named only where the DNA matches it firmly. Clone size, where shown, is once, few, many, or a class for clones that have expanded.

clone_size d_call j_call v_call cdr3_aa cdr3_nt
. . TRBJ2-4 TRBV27 CASRRYGTELAKNIQYF TGTGCCAGCAGAAGATATGGGACGGAACTAGCCAAAAACATTCAGTACTTC
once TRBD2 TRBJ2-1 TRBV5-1 CASSLGGLAGVEQFF TGCGCCAGCAGCTTGGGGGGACTAGCGGGAGTTGAGCAGTTCTTC
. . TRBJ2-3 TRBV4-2 CASSQDWNSWNTDTQYF TGTGCCAGCAGCCAAGATTGGAACTCCTGGAACACAGATACGCAGTATTTT
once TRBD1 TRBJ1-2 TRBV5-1 CASSGGQAYGYTF TGCGCCAGCAGCGGTGGACAGGCCTATGGCTACACCTTC
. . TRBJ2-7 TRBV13 CASSLRNGDYEQYF TGTGCCAGCAGCTTACGGAATGGTGACTACGAGCAGTACTTC
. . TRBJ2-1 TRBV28 CASSTPYGSGSEQFF TGTGCCAGCAGTACTCCCTATGGGAGTGGGTCTGAGCAGTTCTTC
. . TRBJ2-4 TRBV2 CASREPLAKNIQYF TGTGCCAGCAGGGAACCACTAGCTAAAAACATTCAGTACTTC
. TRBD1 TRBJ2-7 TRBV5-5 CASSFDRGPYEQYF TGTGCCAGCAGCTTCGACAGGGGGCCATACGAGCAGTACTTC
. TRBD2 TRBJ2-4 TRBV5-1 CASRRTSGGGGIQYF TGCGCCAGCCGACGGACTAGCGGGGGCGGAGGCATTCAGTACTTC
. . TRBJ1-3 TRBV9 CASSVEWGSGNTIYF TGTGCCAGCAGCGTAGAGTGGGGCTCTGGAAACACCATATATTTT
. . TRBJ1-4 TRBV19 CASRGGADLNEKLFF TGTGCCAGTAGGGGGGGGGCGGACCTTAATGAAAAACTGTTTTTT
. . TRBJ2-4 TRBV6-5 CASIENGGNIQYF TGTGCCAGCATCGAAAATGGAGGAAACATTCAGTACTTC
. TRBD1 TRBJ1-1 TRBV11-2 CASSSQGQSLNTEAFF TGTGCCAGCAGCTCCCAGGGACAGAGTCTGAACACTGAAGCTTTCTTT
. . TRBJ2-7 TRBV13 CASSLGWSAGEQYF TGTGCCAGCAGCTTAGGTTGGAGTGCGGGGGAGCAGTACTTC
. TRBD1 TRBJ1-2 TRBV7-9 CASSLERTGVNGYTF TGTGCCAGCAGCTTAGAGAGAACAGGGGTGAATGGCTACACCTTC
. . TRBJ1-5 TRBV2 CASSNTDLNQPQHF TGTGCCAGCAGTAATACCGACCTCAATCAGCCCCAGCATTTT
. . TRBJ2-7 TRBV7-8 CASSFSRFSYEQYF TGTGCCAGCAGCTTTAGCAGGTTCTCCTACGAGCAGTACTTC
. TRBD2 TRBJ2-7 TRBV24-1 CATTGQDFIAGGPYEQYF TGTGCCACCACAGGACAGGACTTTATAGCGGGAGGGCCATACGAGCAGTACTTC
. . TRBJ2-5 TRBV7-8 CASSVRQETTQETQYF TGTGCCAGCAGCGTAAGACAGGAGACGACTCAAGAGACCCAGTACTTC
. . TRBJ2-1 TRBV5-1 CASSVGFRGFGLGGVDEQFF TGCGCCAGCAGCGTGGGATTCAGGGGGTTTGGACTAGGCGGTGTCGATGAGCAGTTCTTC
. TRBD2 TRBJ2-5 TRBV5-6 CASSLTGGTSRIQETQYF TGTGCCAGCAGCCTAACTGGGGGGACTAGCCGGATCCAAGAGACCCAGTACTTC
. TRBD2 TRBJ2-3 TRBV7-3 CASSFGTSGGTTDTQYF TGTGCCAGCAGCTTTGGGACTAGCGGGGGGACCACAGATACGCAGTATTTT
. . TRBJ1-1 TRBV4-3 CASSQVSGHSSSFF TGCGCCAGCAGCCAAGTTTCGGGACACTCGTCTAGCTTCTTT
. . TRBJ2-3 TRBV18 CASSPQGRTDTQYF TGTGCCAGCTCACCCCAGGGGCGGACAGATACGCAGTATTTT
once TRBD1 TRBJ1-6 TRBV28 CAALGQGAHNSPLHF TGCGCTGCCCTGGGACAGGGGGCCCATAATTCACCCCTCCACTTT
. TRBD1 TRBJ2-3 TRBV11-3 CASSAGTDTDTQYF TGTGCCAGCAGTGCCGGGACAGACACAGATACGCAGTATTTT
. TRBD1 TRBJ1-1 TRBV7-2 CASRAPGQVFAEAFF TGTGCCAGCAGGGCACCGGGACAGGTATTCGCTGAAGCTTTCTTT
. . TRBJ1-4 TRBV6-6 CASSYTPWTTNEKLFF TGTGCCAGCAGTTACACCCCATGGACAACTAATGAAAAACTGTTTTTT
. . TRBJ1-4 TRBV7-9 CASSSNGGMAEEKLFF TGTGCCAGCAGCTCAAATGGCGGGATGGCGGAGGAAAAACTGTTTTTT
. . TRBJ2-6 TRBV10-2 CASSESVGGRSSGANVLTF TGCGCCAGCAGTGAGTCTGTAGGGGGTCGGAGCTCTGGGGCCAACGTCCTGACTTTC
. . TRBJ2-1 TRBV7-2 CASSLEAEGEQFF TGTGCCAGCAGCTTAGAAGCGGAGGGTGAGCAGTTCTTC
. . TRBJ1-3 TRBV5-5 CASSPDILSGNTIYF TGTGCCAGCAGCCCGGACATTCTTTCTGGAAACACCATATATTTT
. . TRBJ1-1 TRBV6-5 CASSYSGEAFF TGTGCCAGCAGTTACTCGGGAGAAGCTTTCTTT
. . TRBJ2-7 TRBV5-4 CASSLARVKGNEQYF TGTGCCAGCAGCTTGGCCAGGGTTAAGGGTAACGAGCAGTACTTC
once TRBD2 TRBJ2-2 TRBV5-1 CATRGTSGNTGELFF TGCGCCACTCGGGGGACTAGCGGGAACACCGGGGAGCTGTTTTTT
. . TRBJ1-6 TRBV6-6 CASTAAGVSSPLHF TGTGCCAGCACCGCGGCTGGGGTAAGCTCACCCCTCCACTTT
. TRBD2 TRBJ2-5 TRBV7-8 CASSLARGEREWEETQYF TGTGCCAGCAGCTTAGCGAGGGGGGAGCGGGAGTGGGAAGAGACCCAGTACTTC
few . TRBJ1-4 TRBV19 CASSIGGQGNEKLFF TGTGCCAGTAGTATAGGGGGCCAGGGGAATGAAAAACTGTTTTTT
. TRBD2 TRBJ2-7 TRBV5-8 CASSSLAGLREQYF TGTGCCAGCAGCTCACTAGCGGGGTTGCGCGAGCAGTACTTC
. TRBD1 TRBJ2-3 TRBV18 CASSPGTGRTDTQYF TGTGCCAGCTCACCAGGGACAGGGCGGACAGATACGCAGTATTTT
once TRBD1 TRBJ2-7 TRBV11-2 CASSPLNRDRGSSYEQYF TGTGCCAGCAGCCCTCTTAACCGGGACAGGGGTTCCTCCTACGAGCAGTACTTC
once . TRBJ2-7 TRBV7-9 CASSLGAGAFSYEQYF TGTGCCAGCAGCTTAGGTGCAGGGGCCTTCTCCTACGAGCAGTACTTC
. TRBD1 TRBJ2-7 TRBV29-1 CSVAGTGGVEGLYEQYF TGCAGCGTCGCCGGGACAGGGGGAGTGGAGGGTCTCTACGAGCAGTACTTC
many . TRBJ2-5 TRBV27 CASSSRQETQYF TGTGCCAGCAGTTCCCGACAAGAGACCCAGTACTTC
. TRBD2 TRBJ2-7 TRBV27 CASSPRGGESTYEQYF TGTGCCAGCAGTCCCCGGGGGGGGGAAAGCACCTACGAGCAGTACTTC
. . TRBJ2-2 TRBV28 CASNWRGELFF TGTGCCAGCAACTGGAGGGGGGAGCTGTTTTTT
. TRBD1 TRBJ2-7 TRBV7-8 CASSARDRLYEQYF TGTGCCAGCAGCGCCCGGGACAGGCTCTACGAGCAGTACTTC
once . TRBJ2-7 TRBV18 CASSQEAGAYEQYF TGTGCCAGCTCACAGGAGGCCGGGGCCTACGAGCAGTACTTC
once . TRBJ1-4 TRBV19 CASSTMETNEKLFF TGTGCCAGTAGTACAATGGAAACTAATGAAAAACTGTTTTTT
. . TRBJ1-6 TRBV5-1 CASSLVGQPNSPLHF TGCGCCAGCAGCTTGGTCGGACAGCCTAATTCACCCCTCCACTTT
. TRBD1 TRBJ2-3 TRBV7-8 CASSLVGTGGADTQYF TGTGCCAGCAGCTTAGTGGGGACAGGGGGCGCAGATACGCAGTATTTT
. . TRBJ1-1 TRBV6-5 CASSTLGGSAEAFF TGTGCCAGCAGCACCTTGGGGGGGTCGGCTGAAGCTTTCTTT
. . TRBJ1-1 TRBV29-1 CSAKDVGTEAFF TGCAGCGCCAAGGACGTCGGCACTGAAGCTTTCTTT
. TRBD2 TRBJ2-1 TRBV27 CASMGVAGGPAANDEQFF TGTGCCAGCATGGGGGTAGCGGGGGGTCCTGCGGCAAATGATGAGCAGTTCTTC
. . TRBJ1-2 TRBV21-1 CASSKATGQGTNYGYTF TGTGCCAGCAGCAAAGCCACAGGACAGGGGACTAACTATGGCTACACCTTC
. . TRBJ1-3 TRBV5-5 CASSLAGAGNTIYF TGTGCCAGCAGCTTGGCAGGAGCTGGAAACACCATATATTTT
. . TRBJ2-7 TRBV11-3 CASSLLAGAAYEQYF TGTGCCAGCAGCTTATTGGCAGGCGCTGCCTACGAGCAGTACTTC
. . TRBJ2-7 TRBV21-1 CASIQNRAPSSYEQYF TGTGCCAGCATCCAAAACAGGGCCCCAAGCTCCTACGAGCAGTACTTC